In this sample, the clone carrying this TCR beta chain turned up once. Its antigen is undetermined. This entry is derived from a study of cytomegalovirus exposure and HLA in healthy donors. Study in general: A data release that came early held tens of millions of unique TCRs from HLA-typed donors. There were some 410 genotyped donors. Of these, about 81% fell in the genetic ancestry cluster associated with self-reported Caucasian donors.

Study findings and constraints: For presence/absence analyses, sequencing depth was assumed to be roughly uniform across donors. The study recorded 160 or so TCR beta chains that were cytomegalovirus-associated.

Both 60 Vbeta primers and 13 Jbeta primers went into the PCR. Method: immunoSEQ multiplex PCR; TCRdb's copy keeps in-frame clones and lacks some. The sample lists some 150,000 clones, approximately 60% occurring once. Sequencing was carried out using PBMCs. This clonotype was sampled from an older woman in good health and CMV-seropositive.

The CDR3, as DNA: TGTGCCAGCAGCTTAGGAACAGGGACCGAGCAGTACTTC. Protein: CASSLGTGTEQYF. The chain recombines TRBV7-9 with TRBJ2-5, with TRBD1 as a possible D gene (6 bases). Gene TRBJ2-7 matches the end of the DNA better, so the J call may be wrong. There are 13 residues in the CDR3. Per germline, CDR1 SEHNR and CDR2 FQNEAQ (reference sequence).